What follows are 25 T cell receptor beta chains derived from one specimen sequenced in a study of response to subunit inactivated influenza vaccine. MiXCR was run by TCRdb on the RT-PCR reads, yielding one entry per CDR3 protein. The table lists about 540,000 distinct CDR3 sequences, around 21% of them singletons. The same sample was also used in a study of T cells expressing NK-cell markers. This second report adds: As the method of synthesis, 5'RACE template switching with UMIs yielded TCR beta cDNA.

Sample: CD4+ T cells sorted from PBMCs, taken less than 13 days after vaccination. All receptors derive from a man aged 45-65 years who received an inactivated influenza vaccine.

The genes are TRBV6-5 and TRBJ1-3; D uncertain. CDR3 length: 11 amino acids. Germline V gene data show CDR1 as MNHEY and CDR2 as SVGAGI. Trimming removed 7 bases at V and 4 bases at J, with 5 bases between. The CDR3 DNA sequence: TGTGCCAGCAATACAGGAAACACCATATATTTT. It codes for CASNTGNTIYF.

The chain recombines TRBV20-1 with TRBJ2-3; weak D call: TRBD1 (6 bases). The length of the CDR3 is 15 residues. The germline gives CDR1 DFQATT, CDR2 SNEGSKA (reference sequence). V was clipped by 1 base and J by 6 bases, with 17 bases between them. The CDR3 here is CSARAANKRGDTQYF. The CDR3, as DNA: TGCAGTGCTAGAGCGGCTAACAAGAGGGGGGATACGCAGTATTTT.

The table lists this clonotype with a few counts. In DNA, the CDR3 is TGCAGTGCGCAATCAAGGGACAGGGGGCCGAAGTATCAGCCCCAGCATTTT. Its translation: CSAQSRDRGPKYQPQHF. This chain joins TRBV20-1 and TRBJ1-5; 12 positions match TRBD1. J was trimmed by 5 bases and V by 6 bases; bases with no gene match: 14. Germline V gene lookup returns CDR1 DFQATT and CDR2 SNEGSKA (reference sequence). CDR3 size: 17 residues.

The chain combines TRBV9 with TRBJ2-3; D gene uncertain. Looked up from germline, CDR1 is SGDLS and CDR2 is YYNGEE. The V and J ends lost 0 bases and 4 bases respectively, with 6 bases between them. CDR3 size: 13 residues. The CDR3 loop reads CASSVDAADTQYF. DNA for the CDR3: TGTGCCAGCAGCGTAGATGCCGCAGATACGCAGTATTTT.

This clonotype was seen more than once but under ten times. Just one base apart from a much larger clone, this may be a read error. The gene calls are TRBV2 and TRBJ2-6; tentatively, D is TRBD1 (5 bases). With 10 bases removed from V and 0 bases from J, the gap between germline ends came to 10 bases. The CDR3 runs to 14 residues. Per germline, CDR1 SNHLY and CDR2 FYNNEI. The CDR3 DNA follows: TGTGCCACCACAGGTGACTCTGGGGCCAACGTCCTGACTTTC. Protein product: CATTGDSGANVLTF. Together with reference TRBV2 and TRBJ2-6, the CDR3 gives the full variable domain: EPEVTQTPSHQVTQMGQEVILRCVPISNHLYFYWYRQILGQKVEFLVSFYNNEISEKSEIFDDQFSVERPDGSNFTLKIRSTKLEDSAMYFCATTGDSGANVLTFGAGSRLTVL.

The V and J genes are TRBV20-1 and TRBJ2-7; D remains ambiguous. The CDR3 is 11 residues long. Trimming removed 0 bases from V and 3 bases from J, with 3 bases in between. The germline CDR1 and CDR2 sequences are DFQATT and SNEGSKA (reference sequence). The CDR3: CSARDLYEQYF. The DNA of the CDR3 is TGCAGTGCTAGAGATCTCTACGAGCAGTACTTC.

The chain links TRBV11-2 to TRBJ2-2, with no clear D. The CDR3 consists of 15 residues. Germline lookup yields CDR1 SGHAT and CDR2 FQNNGV. V was shortened by 0 bases and J by 4 bases, with 9 bases between the two germline ends. CDR3 in DNA: TGTGCCAGCAGCTTAGAAGGTTACGGCACCGGGGAGCTGTTTTTT. Its translation: CASSLEGYGTGELFF.

The chain uses TRBV7-2 and TRBJ2-1, with D tentatively TRBD1 or TRBD2 (5 bases each). V was trimmed by 5 bases and J by 6 bases, leaving 14 bases between them. CDR3 length: 14 residues. CDR1 is SGHTA and CDR2 is FQGNSA in the germline V gene. In DNA, the CDR3 is TGTGCCAGCAGCCCTGGGGGAAACCTCAATGAGCAGTTCTTC. This translates into CASSPGGNLNEQFF.

V is TRBV3-1 and J is TRBJ2-2; TRBD2 is a possible D gene (5 bases). V was shortened by 1 base and J by 4 bases, with 7 bases between the two germline ends. Looked up from germline, CDR1 is LGHDT and CDR2 is YNNKEL (reference sequence). The CDR3 has 14 amino acids. DNA of the CDR3: TGTGCCAGCAGCCAAGTGGGGAGCACCGGGGAGCTGTTTTTT. Its protein is CASSQVGSTGELFF.

This clonotype was seen a handful of times. J is TRBJ2-7 and V is TRBV7-2, with D unresolved. Germline V gives CDR1 SGHTA, CDR2 FQGNSA. This CDR3 has 14 residues. The V end lost 1 base, the J end lost 0 bases, and 7 bases lay between the germline ends. CDR3 protein: CASSLDQVSYEQYF. In nucleotides, the CDR3 is TGTGCCAGCAGCTTAGATCAGGTCTCCTACGAGCAGTACTTC. The whole variable domain, filled in from reference TRBV7-2 and TRBJ2-7, reads GAGVSQSPSNKVTEKGKDVELRCDPISGHTALYWYRQSLGQGLEFLIYFQGNSAPDKSGLPSDRFSAERTGGSVSTLTIQRTQQEDSAVYLCASSLDQVSYEQYFGPGTRLTVT.

The CDR3 DNA sequence: TGCAGCGTTGAAGTATCCGGGGCGATCACCGGGGAGCTGTTTTTT. Translating gives CSVEVSGAITGELFF. The genes are TRBV29-1 and TRBJ2-2, with D possibly called TRBD1 or TRBD2 (5 bases each). The germline gives CDR1 SQVTM, CDR2 ANQGSEA. V lost 1 base and J 4 bases, leaving 13 bases between the germline ends. The CDR3 consists of 15 residues.

A few counts support this clonotype. The chain joins TRBV2 to TRBJ2-7, with 7 bases lining up with TRBD1. Germline values: CDR1 SNHLY, CDR2 FYNNEI. The CDR3 runs to 14 residues. With 6 bases clipped from V and 4 bases from J, the junction kept 9 bases outside the gene matches. CDR3 in DNA: TGTGCCAGCAGGGGACAGTGGATCGTTTACGAGCAGTACTTC. Residues: CASRGQWIVYEQYF.

This clonotype was observed many times. The rearrangement joins TRBV4-3 to TRBJ2-7, with 8 positions matching TRBD1. The CDR3 consists of 13 residues. Germline CDR1 reads LGHNA; CDR2 reads YSLEER. Trimming removed 5 bases from V and 7 bases from J; junction bases left unmatched: 7. CDR3 amino acids: CASSEWTGWEQYF. The DNA of the CDR3 is TGCGCCAGCAGCGAGTGGACAGGGTGGGAGCAGTACTTC.

This clonotype appeared a single time. This may come from a read error, since a much larger clone is one base off. This rearrangement joins TRBV29-1 to TRBJ1-1; D ambiguous. The V end lost 5 bases, the J end lost 3 bases, and 13 bases lay between the germline ends. CDR3 length: 13 residues. CDR1 is SQVTM and CDR2 is ANQGSEA in the germline V gene. The CDR3 region has the DNA TGCAGCGTTTCGGCCCTACGAGACACTGAAGCTTTCTTT. As protein: CSVSALRDTEAFF.

This clonotype showed up many times. V usage is TRBV3-1 and J usage is TRBJ2-7; 7 bases fit TRBD2. CDR3 size: 14 residues. Germline loops: CDR1 LGHDT, CDR2 YNNKEL (reference sequence). J lost 3 bases, V lost 1 base, and 3 bases had no gene match. The CDR3 loop reads CASSQASGGYEQYF. CDR3 sequence (DNA): TGTGCCAGCAGCCAAGCTTCGGGGGGCTACGAGCAGTACTTC.

This clonotype was seen a handful of times. V is TRBV12-3 or TRBV12-4 and J is TRBJ2-7, with 8 bases matching TRBD2. The J segment lost 0 bases and the V segment lost 3 bases, leaving 13 bases of the junction unmatched. The CDR3 loop spans 18 amino acids. The CDR3 DNA reads as TGTGCCAGCAGTTTGCGTATAGAGGCGGGGGGCCACTCCTACGAGCAGTACTTC. This sequence encodes CASSLRIEAGGHSYEQYF.

This clonotype was seen at least ten times. The chain has TRBV4-2 and TRBJ2-4; D is unresolved. Trimming removed 0 bases at V and 5 bases at J, with 5 bases between. This CDR3 spans 13 amino acids. CDR1 is LGHNA, CDR2 YNFKEQ, per germline. The CDR3 DNA sequence: TGTGCCAGCAGCCAAGACATGCAAAACATTCAGTACTTC. It yields the protein CASSQDMQNIQYF.

This clonotype occurred a few times. The V and J genes are TRBV6-2 or TRBV6-3 and TRBJ2-7; D ambiguous. Germline CDR1 reads MNHEY; CDR2 reads SVGEGT. The V gene lost 5 bases and the J gene lost 3 bases, with 8 bases spanning the gap. The CDR3 consists of 12 residues. The CDR3 here is CASSTRIYEQYF. The CDR3 DNA sequence: TGTGCCAGCAGTACCAGGATCTACGAGCAGTACTTC.

This clonotype was recorded at least ten times. The rearrangement uses TRBV5-1 and TRBJ2-5; the D gene is possibly TRBD2 (5 bases). Germline assignment: CDR1 SGHRS and CDR2 YFSETQ. The V end lost 2 bases, the J end lost 1 base, and 9 bases lay between the germline ends. The CDR3 runs 14 residues. The CDR3: CASSFSVPQETQYF. In nucleotides, the CDR3 is TGCGCCAGCAGCTTTAGCGTACCCCAAGAGACCCAGTACTTC.

The chain recombines TRBV7-2 with TRBJ2-2, with 7 bases aligning to TRBD1. V gave up 1 base and J gave up 5 bases; unmatched junction bases: 4. The CDR3 extends over 15 amino acids. Germline loops: CDR1 SGHTA, CDR2 FQGNSA. The CDR3 loop reads CASSLGGGRTGELFF. DNA for the CDR3: TGTGCCAGCAGCTTAGGAGGGGGCCGAACCGGGGAGCTGTTTTTT.

The V and J genes are TRBV5-1 and TRBJ2-6; D is perhaps TRBD1 or TRBD2 (5 bases each). This CDR3 is built from 16 residues. Germline CDR1 SGHRS, CDR2 YFSETQ. The V end lost 0 bases, the J end lost 0 bases, and 7 bases lay between the germline ends. Written as DNA, the CDR3 is TGCGCCAGCAGCTTGGGGGGGTTCTCTGGGGCCAACGTCCTGACTTTC. It encodes CASSLGGFSGANVLTF.

This clonotype has just a few counts. V usage is TRBV5-1 and J usage is TRBJ2-5, with D hard to call. Germline V gene data show CDR1 as SGHRS and CDR2 as YFSETQ. The germline V and J ends were trimmed by 0 bases and 4 bases, with 10 bases remaining between them. The CDR3 spans 14 residues. The CDR3 coding sequence is TGCGCCAGCAGCTTGGTTGGTTCTTCAGAGACCCAGTACTTC. Protein product: CASSLVGSSETQYF.

To note about this clonotype: A junction boundary mismatches the germline segment, possibly from a read error. The genes are TRBV18 and TRBJ1-2; 7 nucleotides align to TRBD1. This CDR3 is built from 14 residues. The germline gives CDR1 KGHSH, CDR2 LQKENI. The CDR3 coding sequence is TGTGCCAGCTCACTCGACAGGGATAACTATGGCTACATCTTC. Translated, it gives CASSLDRDNYGYIF.

This clonotype was seen only a few times. The chain couples TRBV19 to TRBJ2-6; the D gene is possibly TRBD2 (5 bases). This CDR3 has 18 residues. Germline CDR1 reads LNHDA; CDR2 reads SQIVND (reference sequence). The V gene lost 5 bases and the J gene lost 0 bases, with 17 bases spanning the gap. The CDR3 DNA reads as TGTGCCAGTAGTTTGGGTCGGGTAGCGCGCTCTGGGGCCAACGTCCTGACTTTC. Its protein product is CASSLGRVARSGANVLTF.

J is TRBJ1-1 and V is TRBV29-1; D gene uncertain. The V gene lost 1 base and the J gene lost 2 bases, with 11 bases spanning the gap. CDR1 and CDR2 (germline): SQVTM, ANQGSEA. This CDR3 spans 14 amino acids. CDR3 amino acids: CSVEARKINTEAFF. The CDR3 DNA follows: TGCAGCGTTGAAGCTCGAAAGATTAACACTGAAGCTTTCTTT.